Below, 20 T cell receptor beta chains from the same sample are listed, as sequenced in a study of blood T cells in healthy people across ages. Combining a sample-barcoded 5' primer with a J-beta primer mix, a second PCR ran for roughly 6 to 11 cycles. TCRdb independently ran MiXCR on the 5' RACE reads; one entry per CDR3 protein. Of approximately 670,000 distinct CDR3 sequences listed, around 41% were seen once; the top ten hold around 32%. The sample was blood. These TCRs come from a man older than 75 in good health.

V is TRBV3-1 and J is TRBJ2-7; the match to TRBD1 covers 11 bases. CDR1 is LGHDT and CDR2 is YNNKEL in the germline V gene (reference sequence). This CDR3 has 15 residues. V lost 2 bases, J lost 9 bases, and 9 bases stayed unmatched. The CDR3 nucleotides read TGTGCCAGCAGCCAACCCGGGACAGGGGGATATCGGCAGTACTTC. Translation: CASSQPGTGGYRQYF.

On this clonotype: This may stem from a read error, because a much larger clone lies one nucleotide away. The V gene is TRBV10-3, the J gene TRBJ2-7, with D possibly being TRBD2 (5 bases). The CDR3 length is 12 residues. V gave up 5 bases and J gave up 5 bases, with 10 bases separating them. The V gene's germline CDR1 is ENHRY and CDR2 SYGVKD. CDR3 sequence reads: CAISFDGDEQYF. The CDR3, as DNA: TGTGCCATCAGTTTCGACGGGGACGAGCAGTACTTC.

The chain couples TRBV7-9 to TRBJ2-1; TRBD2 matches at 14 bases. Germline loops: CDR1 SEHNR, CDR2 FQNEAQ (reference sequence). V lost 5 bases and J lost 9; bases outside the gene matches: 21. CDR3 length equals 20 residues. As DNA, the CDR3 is TGTGCCAGCAGCCTAACCTCCGGGACTAGCGGGAGAGGGGCGAAGAGTGAGCAGTTCTTC. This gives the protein CASSLTSGTSGRGAKSEQFF.

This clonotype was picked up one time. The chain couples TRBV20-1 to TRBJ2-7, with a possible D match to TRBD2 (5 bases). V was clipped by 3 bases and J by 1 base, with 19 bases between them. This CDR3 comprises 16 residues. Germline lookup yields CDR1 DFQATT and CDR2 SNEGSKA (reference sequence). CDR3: CSASLSSGLRSYEQYF. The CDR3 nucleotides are TGCAGTGCTAGCCTCTCGTCCGGACTCAGATCCTACGAGCAGTACTTC.

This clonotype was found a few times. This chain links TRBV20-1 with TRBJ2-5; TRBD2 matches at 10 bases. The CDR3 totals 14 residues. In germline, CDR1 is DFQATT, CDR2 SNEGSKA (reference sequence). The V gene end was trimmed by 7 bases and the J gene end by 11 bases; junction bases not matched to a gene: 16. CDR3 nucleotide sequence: TGCAGTGTTCTTCCTAGCGGGAGCCACAATGAGCAGTACTTC. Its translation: CSVLPSGSHNEQYF.

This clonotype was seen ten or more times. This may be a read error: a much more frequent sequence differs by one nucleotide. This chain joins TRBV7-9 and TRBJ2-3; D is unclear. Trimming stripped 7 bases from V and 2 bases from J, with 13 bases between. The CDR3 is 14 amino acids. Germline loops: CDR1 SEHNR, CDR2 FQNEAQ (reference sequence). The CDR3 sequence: CASKDDSTTDTQYF. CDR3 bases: TGTGCCAGCAAGGACGACTCAACCACAGATACGCAGTATTTT.

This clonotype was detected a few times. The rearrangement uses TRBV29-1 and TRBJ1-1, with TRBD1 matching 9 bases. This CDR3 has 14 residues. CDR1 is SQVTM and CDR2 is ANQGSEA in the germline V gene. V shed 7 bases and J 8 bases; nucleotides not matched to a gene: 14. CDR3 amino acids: CSASPGTGWGEAFF. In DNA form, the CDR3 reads TGCAGCGCTTCCCCCGGGACAGGGTGGGGAGAAGCTTTCTTT.

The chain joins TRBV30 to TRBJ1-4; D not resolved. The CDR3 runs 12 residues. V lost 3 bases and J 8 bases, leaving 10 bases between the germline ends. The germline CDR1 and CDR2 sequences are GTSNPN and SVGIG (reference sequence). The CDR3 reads CAWREVTEKLFF. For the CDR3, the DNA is TGTGCCTGGAGAGAAGTAACCGAAAAACTGTTTTTT.

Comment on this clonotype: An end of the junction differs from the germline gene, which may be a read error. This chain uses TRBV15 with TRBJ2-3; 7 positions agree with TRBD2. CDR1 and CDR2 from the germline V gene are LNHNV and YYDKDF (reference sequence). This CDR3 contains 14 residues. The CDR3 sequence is CATRSVLAADTQYF. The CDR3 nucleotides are TGTGCCACCCGCAGTGTGCTAGCGGCAGATACGCAGTATTTT.

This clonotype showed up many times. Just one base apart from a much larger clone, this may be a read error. The CDR3 DNA is TGCGCCAGCAGCTGGCGGGGGGGCGAAACCCAGTACTTC. The encoded protein is CASSWRGGETQYF. V gene TRBV5-1 combines with J gene TRBJ2-5; 9 nucleotides match TRBD2. V gave up 3 bases and J gave up 8 bases; unmatched junction bases: 5. Germline V gives CDR1 SGHRS, CDR2 YFSETQ. CDR3 length equals 13 residues.

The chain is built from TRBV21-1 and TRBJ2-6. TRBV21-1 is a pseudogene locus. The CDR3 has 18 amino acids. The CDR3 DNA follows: TGTGCCAGCAGTCAAGTTGGGCAGCAAGTCTCTGGGGCCAACGTCCTGGCTTTC. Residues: CASSQVGQQVSGANVLAF.

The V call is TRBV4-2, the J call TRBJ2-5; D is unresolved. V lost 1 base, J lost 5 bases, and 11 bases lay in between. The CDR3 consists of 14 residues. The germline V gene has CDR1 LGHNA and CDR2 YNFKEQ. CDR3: CASSQVLLSETQYF. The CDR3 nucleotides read TGTGCCAGCAGCCAAGTTCTCCTTTCGGAGACCCAGTACTTC.

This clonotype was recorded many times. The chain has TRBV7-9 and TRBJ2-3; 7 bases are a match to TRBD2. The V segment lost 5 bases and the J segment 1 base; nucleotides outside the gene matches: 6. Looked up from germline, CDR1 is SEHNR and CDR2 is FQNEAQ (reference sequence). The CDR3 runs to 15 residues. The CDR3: CASSPSGTRTDTQYF. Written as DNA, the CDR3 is TGTGCCAGCAGCCCTAGCGGAACCCGCACAGATACGCAGTATTTT.

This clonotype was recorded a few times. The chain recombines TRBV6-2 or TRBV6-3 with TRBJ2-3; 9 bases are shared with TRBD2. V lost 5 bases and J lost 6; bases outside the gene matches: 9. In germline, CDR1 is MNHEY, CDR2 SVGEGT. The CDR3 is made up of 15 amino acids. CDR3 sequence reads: CASSLPGLAGDTQYF. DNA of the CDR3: TGTGCCAGCAGTCTGCCGGGACTAGCCGGCGATACGCAGTATTTT.

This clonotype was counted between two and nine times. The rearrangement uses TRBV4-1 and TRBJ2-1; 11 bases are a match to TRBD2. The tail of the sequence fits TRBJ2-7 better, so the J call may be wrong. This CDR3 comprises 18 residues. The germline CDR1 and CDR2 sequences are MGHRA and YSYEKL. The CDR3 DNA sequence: TGCGCCAGCAGCCAACGGGGGACTAGCGGTACCACCTACAATGAGCAGTACTTC. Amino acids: CASSQRGTSGTTYNEQYF.

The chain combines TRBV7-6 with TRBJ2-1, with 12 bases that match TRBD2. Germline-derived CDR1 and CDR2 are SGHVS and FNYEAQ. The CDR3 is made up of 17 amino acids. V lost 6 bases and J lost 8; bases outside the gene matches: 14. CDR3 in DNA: TGTGCCAGCAGTTTAATTGCTCTAGCGGGAGGGCCGGATGAGCAGTTCTTC. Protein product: CASSLIALAGGPDEQFF.

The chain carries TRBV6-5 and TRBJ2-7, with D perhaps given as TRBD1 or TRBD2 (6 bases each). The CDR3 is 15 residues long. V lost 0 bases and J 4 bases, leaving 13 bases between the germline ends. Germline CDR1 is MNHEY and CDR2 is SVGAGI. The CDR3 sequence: CASSYSGGRRYEQYF. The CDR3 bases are TGTGCCAGCAGTTACTCTGGGGGGCGTAGGTACGAGCAGTACTTC.

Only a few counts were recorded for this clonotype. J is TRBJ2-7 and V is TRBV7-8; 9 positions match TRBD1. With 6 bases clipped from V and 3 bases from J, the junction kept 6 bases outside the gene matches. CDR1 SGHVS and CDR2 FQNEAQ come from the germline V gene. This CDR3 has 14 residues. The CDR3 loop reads CASSYTGGYYEQYF. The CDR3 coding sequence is TGTGCCAGCAGTTATACAGGGGGCTACTACGAGCAGTACTTC.

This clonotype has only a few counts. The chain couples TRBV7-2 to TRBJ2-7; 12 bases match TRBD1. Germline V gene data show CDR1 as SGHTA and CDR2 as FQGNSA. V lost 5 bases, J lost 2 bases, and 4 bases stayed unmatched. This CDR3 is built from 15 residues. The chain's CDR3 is CASSPGTGGPYEQYF. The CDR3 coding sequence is TGTGCCAGCAGCCCGGGGACAGGGGGCCCCTACGAGCAGTACTTC.

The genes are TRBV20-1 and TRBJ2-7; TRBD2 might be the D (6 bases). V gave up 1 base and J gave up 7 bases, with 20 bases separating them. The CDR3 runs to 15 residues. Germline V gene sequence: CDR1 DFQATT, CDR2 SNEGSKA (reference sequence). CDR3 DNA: TGCAGTGCTAGAGGGGGATCGGACTATCGAGCGGAGCAGTACTTC. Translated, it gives CSARGGSDYRAEQYF.